Each of the 5 T cell receptor beta chains below was sequenced from the same sample in a study of T cell responses to AZD1222 COVID-19 vaccine. Clones were read by immunoSEQ multiplex PCR, and TCRdb kept only the in-frame ones, dropping some. This table holds about 130,000 clones, 80% to 90% found once. Sequenced here: peripheral blood, sampled on day 0 of AZD1222 vaccination. These receptors all come from an adult in good health.

The V gene is TRBV25-1, the J gene TRBJ1-3, with 7 bases fitting TRBD1. The CDR3 is 16 residues long. Germline CDR1 is MGHDK and CDR2 is SYGVNS. V shed 2 bases and J 3 bases; nucleotides not matched to a gene: 7. The CDR3 reads CASSEPGRGFGNTIYF. CDR3 nucleotides: TGTGCCAGCAGTGAACCTGGCAGGGGGTTTGGAAACACCATATATTTT.

The chain carries TRBV20-1 and TRBJ2-1; D unclear. Trimming removed 3 bases from V and 0 bases from J, with 9 bases in between. The CDR3 contains 14 residues. The V gene's germline CDR1 is DFQATT and CDR2 SNEGSKA (reference sequence). DNA for the CDR3: TGCAGTGCTAGTCGGCCGACCTCCTACAATGAGCAGTTCTTC. It is translated as CSASRPTSYNEQFF.

The chain recombines TRBV18 with TRBJ2-7, with 7 bases identical to TRBD1. The CDR3 extends over 13 amino acids. V shed 6 bases, J shed 2 bases, and the junction held 4 bases outside the gene matches. Germline V lookup: CDR1 KGHSH, CDR2 LQKENI. The CDR3 DNA follows: TGTGCCAGCTCCCGGACAGGAACCTACGAGCAGTACTTC. Translation gives CASSRTGTYEQYF. Full variable domain (remainder filled in from reference TRBV18 and TRBJ2-7): NAGVMQNPRHLVRRRGQEARLRCSPMKGHSHVYWYRQLPEEGLKFMVYLQKENIIDESGMPKERFSAEFPKEGPSILRIQQVVRGDSAAYFCASSRTGTYEQYFGPGTRLTVT.

The chain is built from TRBV11-2 and TRBJ2-2, with 7 bases that match TRBD1. CDR3 size: 17 residues. Germline trimming cut 1 base from V and 3 bases from J; bases unmatched to any gene: 8. The V gene's germline CDR1 is SGHAT and CDR2 FQNNGV. CDR3 region: CASSLVGGALDTGELFF. CDR3 in DNA: TGTGCCAGCAGCTTAGTAGGGGGCGCCTTGGACACCGGGGAGCTGTTTTTT.

This clone was detected once. In DNA form, the CDR3 reads TGTGCCAGCAGCTTGTACAGCCACGAGCAGTACTTC. Its translation is CASSLYSHEQYF. The rearrangement joins TRBV5-6 to TRBJ2-7; D remains ambiguous. In germline, CDR1 is SGHDT, CDR2 YYEEEE. This CDR3 has 12 amino acids. The V gene lost 1 base and the J gene lost 5 bases, with 7 bases spanning the gap.